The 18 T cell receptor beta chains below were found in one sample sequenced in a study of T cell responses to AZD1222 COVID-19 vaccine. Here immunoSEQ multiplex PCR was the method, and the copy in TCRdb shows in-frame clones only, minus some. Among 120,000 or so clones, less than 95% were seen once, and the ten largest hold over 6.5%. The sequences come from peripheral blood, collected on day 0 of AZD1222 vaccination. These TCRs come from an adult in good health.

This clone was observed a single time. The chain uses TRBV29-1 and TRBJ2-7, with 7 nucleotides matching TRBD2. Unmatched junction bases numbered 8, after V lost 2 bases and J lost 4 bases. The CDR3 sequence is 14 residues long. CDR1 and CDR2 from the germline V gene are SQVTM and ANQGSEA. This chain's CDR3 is CSVERGERGYEQYF. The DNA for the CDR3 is TGCAGCGTTGAACGGGGGGAGCGGGGATACGAGCAGTACTTC.

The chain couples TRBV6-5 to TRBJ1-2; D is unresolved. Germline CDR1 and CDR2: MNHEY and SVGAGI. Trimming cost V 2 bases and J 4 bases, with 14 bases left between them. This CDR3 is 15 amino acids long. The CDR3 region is CASSYRALKTYGYTF. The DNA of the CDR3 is TGTGCCAGCAGTTACCGGGCTCTTAAAACCTATGGCTACACCTTC.

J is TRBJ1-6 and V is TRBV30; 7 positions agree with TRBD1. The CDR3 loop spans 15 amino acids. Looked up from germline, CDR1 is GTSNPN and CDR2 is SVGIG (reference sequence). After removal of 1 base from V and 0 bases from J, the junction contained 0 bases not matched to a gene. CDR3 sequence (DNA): TGTGCCTGGAGTGACAGGGGCTCCTATAATTCACCCCTCCACTTT. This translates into CAWSDRGSYNSPLHF.

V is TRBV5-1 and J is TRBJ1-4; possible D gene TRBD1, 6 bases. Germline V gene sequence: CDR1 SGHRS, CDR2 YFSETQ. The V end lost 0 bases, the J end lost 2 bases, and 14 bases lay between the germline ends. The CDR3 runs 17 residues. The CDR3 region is CASSLDTSGVTNEKLFF. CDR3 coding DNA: TGCGCCAGCAGCTTGGACACCTCAGGGGTGACTAATGAAAAACTGTTTTTT.

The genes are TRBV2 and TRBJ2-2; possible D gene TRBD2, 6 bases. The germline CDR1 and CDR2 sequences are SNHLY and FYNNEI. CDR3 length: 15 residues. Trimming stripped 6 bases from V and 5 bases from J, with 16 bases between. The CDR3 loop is CASRPRASATGELFF. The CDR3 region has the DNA TGTGCCAGCAGGCCACGGGCTAGCGCGACCGGGGAGCTGTTTTTT.

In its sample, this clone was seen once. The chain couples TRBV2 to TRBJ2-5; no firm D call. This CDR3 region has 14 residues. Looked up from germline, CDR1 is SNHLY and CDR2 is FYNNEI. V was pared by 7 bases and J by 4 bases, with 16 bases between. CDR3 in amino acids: CASNKALEGETQYF. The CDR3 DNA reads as TGTGCCAGCAATAAGGCCCTTGAAGGAGAGACCCAGTACTTC.

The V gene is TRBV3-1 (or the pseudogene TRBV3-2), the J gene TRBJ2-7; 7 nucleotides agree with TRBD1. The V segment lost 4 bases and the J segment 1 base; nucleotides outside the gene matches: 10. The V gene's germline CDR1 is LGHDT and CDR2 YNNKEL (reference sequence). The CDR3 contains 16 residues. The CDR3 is CASSPFPRGRSYEQYF. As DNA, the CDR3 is TGTGCCAGCAGCCCCTTTCCCAGGGGGAGATCCTACGAGCAGTACTTC.

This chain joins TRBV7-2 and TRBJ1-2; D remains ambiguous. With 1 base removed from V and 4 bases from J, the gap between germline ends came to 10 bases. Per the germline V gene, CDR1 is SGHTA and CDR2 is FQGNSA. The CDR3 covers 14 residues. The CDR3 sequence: CASSLGQRVYGYTF. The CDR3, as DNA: TGTGCCAGCAGCTTAGGCCAGAGAGTCTATGGCTACACCTTC. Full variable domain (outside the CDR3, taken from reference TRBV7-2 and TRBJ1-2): GAGVSQSPSNKVTEKGKDVELRCDPISGHTALYWYRQSLGQGLEFLIYFQGNSAPDKSGLPSDRFSAERTGGSVSTLTIQRTQQEDSAVYLCASSLGQRVYGYTFGSGTRLTVV.

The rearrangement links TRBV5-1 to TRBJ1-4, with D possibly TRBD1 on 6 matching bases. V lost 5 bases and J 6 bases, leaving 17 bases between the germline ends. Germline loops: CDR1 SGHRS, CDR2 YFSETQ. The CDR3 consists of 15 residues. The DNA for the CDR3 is TGCGCCAGCAGATCGCAGGGGTATTCGGATGAAAAACTGTTTTTT. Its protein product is CASRSQGYSDEKLFF.

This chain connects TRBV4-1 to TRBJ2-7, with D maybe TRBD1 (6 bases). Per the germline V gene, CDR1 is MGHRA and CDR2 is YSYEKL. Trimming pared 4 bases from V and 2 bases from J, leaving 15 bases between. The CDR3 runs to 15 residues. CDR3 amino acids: CASSRIQGKPYEQYF. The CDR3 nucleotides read TGCGCCAGCAGCCGAATACAGGGTAAACCCTACGAGCAGTACTTC.

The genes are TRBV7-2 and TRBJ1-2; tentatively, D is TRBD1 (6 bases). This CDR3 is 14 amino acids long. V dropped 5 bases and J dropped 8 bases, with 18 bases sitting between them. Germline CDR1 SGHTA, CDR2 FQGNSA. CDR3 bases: TGTGCCAGCAGCCCATCCTCGACAGGCCGGGGCTACACCTTC. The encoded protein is CASSPSSTGRGYTF.

As DNA, the CDR3 is TGTGCCACCAGCCGGGACGGTGAGGATTCACCCCTCCACTTT. It specifies CATSRDGEDSPLHF. The chain couples TRBV2 to TRBJ1-6; tentatively, D is TRBD1 (5 bases). Trimming stripped 10 bases from V and 8 bases from J, with 18 bases between. In germline, CDR1 is SNHLY, CDR2 FYNNEI. CDR3 size: 14 residues.

CDR3 nucleotide sequence: TGTGCCAGCAGTGATTTACAGACCTACGAGCAGTACTTC. This gives the protein CASSDLQTYEQYF. The V and J genes are TRBV2 and TRBJ2-7; D remains ambiguous. The length of the CDR3 is 13 residues. V was cut by 3 bases and J by 2 bases, with 8 bases left in between. Germline-derived CDR1 and CDR2 are SNHLY and FYNNEI.

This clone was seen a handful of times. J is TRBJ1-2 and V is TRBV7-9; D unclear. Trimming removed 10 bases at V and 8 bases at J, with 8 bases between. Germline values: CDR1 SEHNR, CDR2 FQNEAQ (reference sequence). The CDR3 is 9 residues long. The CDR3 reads CAIGKGYTF. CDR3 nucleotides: TGTGCCATAGGAAAGGGCTACACCTTC.

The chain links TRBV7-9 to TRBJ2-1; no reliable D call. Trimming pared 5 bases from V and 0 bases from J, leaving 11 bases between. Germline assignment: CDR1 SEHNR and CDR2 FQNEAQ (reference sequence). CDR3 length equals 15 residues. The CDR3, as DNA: TGTGCCAGCAGCCCCGGTGGCGGCTCCTACAATGAGCAGTTCTTC. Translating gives CASSPGGGSYNEQFF.

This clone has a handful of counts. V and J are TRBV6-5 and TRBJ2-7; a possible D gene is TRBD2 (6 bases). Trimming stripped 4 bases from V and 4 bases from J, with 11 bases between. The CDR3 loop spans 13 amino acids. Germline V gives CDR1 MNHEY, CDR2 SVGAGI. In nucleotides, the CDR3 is TGTGCCAGCAGTTCCGGGGGAAGTTACGAGCAGTACTTC. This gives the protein CASSSGGSYEQYF.

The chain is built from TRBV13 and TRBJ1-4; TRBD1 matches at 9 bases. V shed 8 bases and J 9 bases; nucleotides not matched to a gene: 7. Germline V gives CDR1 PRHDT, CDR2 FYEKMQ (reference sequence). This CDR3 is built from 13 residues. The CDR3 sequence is CASRDRDTKKLFF. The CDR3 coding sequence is TGTGCCAGCCGGGACAGGGATACGAAAAAACTGTTTTTT.

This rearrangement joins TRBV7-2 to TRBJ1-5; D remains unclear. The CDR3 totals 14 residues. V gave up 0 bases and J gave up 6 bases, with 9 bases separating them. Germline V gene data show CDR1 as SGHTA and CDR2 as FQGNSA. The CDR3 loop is CASSLAERGQPQHF. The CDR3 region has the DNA TGTGCCAGCAGCTTAGCTGAGCGGGGTCAGCCCCAGCATTTT.